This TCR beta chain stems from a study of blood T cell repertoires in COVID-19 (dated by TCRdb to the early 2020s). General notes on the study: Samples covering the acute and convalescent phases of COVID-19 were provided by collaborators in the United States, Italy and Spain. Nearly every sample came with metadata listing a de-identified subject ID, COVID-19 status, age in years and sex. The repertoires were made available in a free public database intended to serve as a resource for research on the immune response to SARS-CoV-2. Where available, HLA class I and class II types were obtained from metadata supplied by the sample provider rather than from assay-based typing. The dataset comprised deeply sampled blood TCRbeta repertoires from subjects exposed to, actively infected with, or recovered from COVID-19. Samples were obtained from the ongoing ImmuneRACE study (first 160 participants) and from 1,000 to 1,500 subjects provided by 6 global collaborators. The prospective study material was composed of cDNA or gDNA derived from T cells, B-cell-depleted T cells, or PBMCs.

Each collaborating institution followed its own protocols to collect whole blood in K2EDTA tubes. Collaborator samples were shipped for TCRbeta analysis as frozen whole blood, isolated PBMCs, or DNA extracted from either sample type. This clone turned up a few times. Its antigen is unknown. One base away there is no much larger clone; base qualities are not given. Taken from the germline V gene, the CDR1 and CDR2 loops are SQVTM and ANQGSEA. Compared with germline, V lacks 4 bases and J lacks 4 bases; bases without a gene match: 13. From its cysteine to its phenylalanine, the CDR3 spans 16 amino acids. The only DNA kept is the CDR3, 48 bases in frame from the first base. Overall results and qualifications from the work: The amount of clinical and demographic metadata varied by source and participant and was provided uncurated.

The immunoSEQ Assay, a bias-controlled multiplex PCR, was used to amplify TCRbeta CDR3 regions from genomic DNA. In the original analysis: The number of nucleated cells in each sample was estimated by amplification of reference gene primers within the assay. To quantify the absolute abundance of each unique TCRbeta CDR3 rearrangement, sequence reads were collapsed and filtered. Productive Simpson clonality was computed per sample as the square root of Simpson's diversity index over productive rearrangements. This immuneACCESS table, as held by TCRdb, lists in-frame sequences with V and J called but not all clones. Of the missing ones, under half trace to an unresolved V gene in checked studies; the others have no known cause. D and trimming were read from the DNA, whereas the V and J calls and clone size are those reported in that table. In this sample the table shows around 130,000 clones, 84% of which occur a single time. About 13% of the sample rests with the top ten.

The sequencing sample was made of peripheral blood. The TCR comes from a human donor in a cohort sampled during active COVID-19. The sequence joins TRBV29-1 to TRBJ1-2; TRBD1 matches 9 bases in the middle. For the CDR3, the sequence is CSVARRGQGVFYGYTF. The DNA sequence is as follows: TGCAGCGTTGCCCGCCGGGGACAGGGTGTATTCTATGGCTACACCTTC.